This T cell receptor beta chain emerged from a study of T cell responses to AZD1222 COVID-19 vaccine. A word on this clone: Its antigen is unknown.

Study-level results: Reportedly, close to half of spike-specific TCRs are directed against unmutated variant regions. Vaccination with two AZD1222 doses was followed by a rise in Spike-specific TCR breadth and depth. Scientists sampled the repertoires only once the peak T cell response had passed. Donors, mostly white British, included more females; clonal diversity was possibly underestimated.

Profiling relied on immunoSEQ multiplex PCR, and the TCRdb table lists in-frame clones only, not all of them. The table has 95,000 to 120,000 clones, around 88% seen once. Germline-derived CDR1 and CDR2 are SGHDT and YYEEEE. The CDR3 is 15 residues long. Germline trimming cut 2 bases from V and 0 bases from J; bases unmatched to any gene: 1. The sequenced sample was peripheral blood, obtained 28 days after the second AZD1222 dose. The V call is TRBV5-6, the J call TRBJ2-7; TRBD1 aligns across 11 bases. This receptor was taken from an adult who received the AZD1222 COVID-19 vaccine. DNA for the CDR3: TGTGCCAGCAGCTTTGGACAGGGGGCCTCCTACGAGCAGTACTTC. Amino acids: CASSFGQGASYEQYF.